Listed below are T cell receptor beta chains from one sample, sequenced in a study of control samples from healthy donors and cancer patients. The data were produced by immunoSEQ multiplex PCR, yet TCRdb's version contains in-frame clones alone and is incomplete. The sample has 65,000 to 80,000 clones; about nine tenths are singletons. The specimen sequenced was PBMCs. The receptors come from a woman between 50 and 59 years old with colorectal cancer. CDR3s include the opening cysteine and the closing phenylalanine or tryptophan. The D gene is left open where the match is weak. Some rows have no size entry. The others give once, few or many, or a class for an expanded clone.

abundance: .; v_gene: TRBV10-1; j_gene: TRBJ1-5; d_gene: .; len: 16; CDR3aa: CASSEYFSGCNQPQHF; CDR3nt: TGCGCCAGCAGTGAGTATTTTTCGGGATGCAATCAGCCCCAGCATTTT
abundance: .; v_gene: TRBV18; j_gene: TRBJ1-1; d_gene: TRBD1; len: 13; CDR3aa: CASFGTGDTEAFF; CDR3nt: TGTGCCAGCTTCGGGACAGGGGACACTGAAGCTTTCTTT
abundance: .; v_gene: TRBV6-2/TRBV6-3; j_gene: TRBJ1-1; d_gene: .; len: 14; CDR3aa: CASSYLELNTEAFF; CDR3nt: TGTGCCAGCAGTTACCTGGAACTGAACACTGAAGCTTTCTTT
abundance: once; v_gene: TRBV19; j_gene: TRBJ2-2; d_gene: .; len: 14; CDR3aa: CASTGPGYTGELFF; CDR3nt: TGTGCCAGTACCGGACCCGGTTACACCGGGGAGCTGTTTTTT
abundance: .; v_gene: TRBV2; j_gene: TRBJ1-6; d_gene: .; len: 17; CDR3aa: CASSERQASSYNSPLHF; CDR3nt: TGTGCCAGCAGTGAGAGGCAGGCGAGCTCCTATAATTCACCCCTCCACTTT
abundance: .; v_gene: TRBV6-5; j_gene: TRBJ2-5; d_gene: TRBD2; len: 14; CDR3aa: CASTSGGAEETQYF; CDR3nt: TGTGCCTCCACTAGCGGGGGGGCTGAAGAGACCCAGTACTTC
abundance: .; v_gene: TRBV6-5; j_gene: TRBJ1-4; d_gene: .; len: 13; CDR3aa: CASSPRVEEKLFF; CDR3nt: TGTGCCAGCAGTCCTCGCGTCGAGGAAAAACTGTTTTTT
abundance: .; v_gene: TRBV5-1; j_gene: TRBJ1-1; d_gene: TRBD1; len: 15; CDR3aa: CASSLSTGGLTEAFF; CDR3nt: TGCGCCAGCAGCTTGAGTACAGGGGGCCTCACTGAAGCTTTCTTT
abundance: .; v_gene: TRBV6-1; j_gene: TRBJ1-2; d_gene: .; len: 12; CDR3aa: CASSFNDYGYTF; CDR3nt: TGTGCCAGCAGTTTCAACGACTATGGCTACACCTTC
abundance: .; v_gene: TRBV6-2/TRBV6-3; j_gene: TRBJ1-5; d_gene: TRBD1; len: 15; CDR3aa: CASSYGTGSNQPQHF; CDR3nt: TGTGCCAGCAGTTACGGGACAGGGAGCAATCAGCCCCAGCATTTT
abundance: .; v_gene: TRBV9; j_gene: TRBJ2-3; d_gene: TRBD2; len: 16; CDR3aa: CASSSPSGRSTDTQYF; CDR3nt: TGTGCCAGCAGCTCCCCCAGCGGGAGGAGCACAGATACGCAGTATTTT
abundance: .; v_gene: TRBV18; j_gene: TRBJ1-5; d_gene: .; len: 15; CDR3aa: CASSDLQGWNQPQHF; CDR3nt: TGTGCCAGCTCAGATCTACAGGGTTGGAATCAGCCCCAGCATTTT
abundance: .; v_gene: TRBV5-1; j_gene: TRBJ1-1; d_gene: TRBD1; len: 14; CDR3aa: CASSPWTGNTEAFF; CDR3nt: TGCGCCAGCAGCCCTTGGACAGGGAACACTGAAGCTTTCTTT
abundance: .; v_gene: TRBV10-3; j_gene: TRBJ2-5; d_gene: TRBD1; len: 14; CDR3aa: CASGQGSTGETQYF; CDR3nt: TGTGCCAGCGGACAGGGGAGTACAGGAGAGACCCAGTACTTC
abundance: once; v_gene: TRBV19; j_gene: TRBJ1-2; d_gene: .; len: 14; CDR3aa: CASSDRGLSYGYTF; CDR3nt: TGTGCCAGTAGTGATCGGGGGTTGAGCTATGGCTACACCTTC
abundance: .; v_gene: TRBV28; j_gene: TRBJ2-1; d_gene: .; len: 15; CDR3aa: CASRQLGAGYNEQFF; CDR3nt: TGTGCCAGCAGGCAATTGGGGGCTGGGTACAATGAGCAGTTCTTC
abundance: .; v_gene: TRBV4-3; j_gene: TRBJ1-1; d_gene: .; len: 14; CDR3aa: CASSQVKGYTEAFF; CDR3nt: TGCGCCAGCAGCCAAGTGAAAGGCTACACTGAAGCTTTCTTT
abundance: .; v_gene: TRBV9; j_gene: TRBJ1-1; d_gene: .; len: 14; CDR3aa: CASSVVGGNTEAFF; CDR3nt: TGTGCCAGCAGCGTAGTTGGGGGTAACACTGAAGCTTTCTTT